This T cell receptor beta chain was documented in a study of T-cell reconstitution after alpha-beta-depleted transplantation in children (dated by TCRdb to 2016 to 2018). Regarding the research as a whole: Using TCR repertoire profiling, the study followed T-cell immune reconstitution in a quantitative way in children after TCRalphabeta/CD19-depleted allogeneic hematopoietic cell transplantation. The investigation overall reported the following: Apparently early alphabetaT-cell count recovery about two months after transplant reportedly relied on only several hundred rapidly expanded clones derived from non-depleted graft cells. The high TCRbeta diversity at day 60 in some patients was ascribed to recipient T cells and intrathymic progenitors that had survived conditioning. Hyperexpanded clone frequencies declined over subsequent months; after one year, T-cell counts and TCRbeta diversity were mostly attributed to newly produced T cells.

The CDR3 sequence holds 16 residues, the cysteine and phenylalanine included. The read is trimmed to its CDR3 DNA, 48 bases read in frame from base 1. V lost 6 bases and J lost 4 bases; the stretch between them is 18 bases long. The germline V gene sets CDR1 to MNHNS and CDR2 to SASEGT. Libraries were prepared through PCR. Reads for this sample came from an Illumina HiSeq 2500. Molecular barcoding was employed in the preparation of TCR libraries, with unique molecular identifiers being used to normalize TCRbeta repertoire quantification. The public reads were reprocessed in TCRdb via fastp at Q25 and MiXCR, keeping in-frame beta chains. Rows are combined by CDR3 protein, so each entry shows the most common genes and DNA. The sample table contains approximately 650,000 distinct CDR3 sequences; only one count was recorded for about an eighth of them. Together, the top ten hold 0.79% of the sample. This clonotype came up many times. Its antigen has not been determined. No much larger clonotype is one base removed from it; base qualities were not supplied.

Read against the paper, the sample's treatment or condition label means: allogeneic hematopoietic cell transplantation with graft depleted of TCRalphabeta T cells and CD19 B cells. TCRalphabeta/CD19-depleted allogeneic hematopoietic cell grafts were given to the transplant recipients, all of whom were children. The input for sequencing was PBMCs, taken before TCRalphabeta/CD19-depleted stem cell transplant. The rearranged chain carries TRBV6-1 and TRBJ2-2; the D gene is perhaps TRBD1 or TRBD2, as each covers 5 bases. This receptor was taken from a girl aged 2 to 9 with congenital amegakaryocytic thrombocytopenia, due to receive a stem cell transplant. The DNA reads TGTGCCAGCAGACCCGGGACCAGCATAATCACCGGGGAGCTGTTTTTT. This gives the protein CASRPGTSIITGELFF.